This T cell receptor beta chain was obtained from a study of cytomegalovirus exposure and HLA in healthy donors. Broader study findings: Looking again later, the authors saw that most CMV-associated TCR beta chains seemed HLA-restricted. There were some public TCRs occurring in many donors, but most TCR sequences were rare. An Asian-associated ancestry cluster reportedly showed fewer N-insertions than the roughly 670-donor mean in a later analysis. Per a prior analysis, the majority of TCR beta V segments were productive roughly 87% or roughly 30% of the time.

There are 15 residues in the CDR3. Looked up from germline, CDR1 is SGHTA and CDR2 is FQGNSA. V was clipped by 0 bases and J by 1 base, with 7 bases between them. As to this clone: Its antigen remains unknown.

60 Vbeta and 13 Jbeta primers were used in PCR. Data came from immunoSEQ multiplex PCR; TCRdb stores just in-frame clones and leaves some out. The sample has about 97,000 clones, about 80% seen once. Specimen: PBMCs. V is TRBV7-2 and J is TRBJ1-5; D possibly corresponds to TRBD1 (6 bases). The source is a man between 40 and 49 years old in good health and CMV-seronegative. The CDR3 loop is CASSLAGASNQPQHF. Here the CDR3 DNA reads TGTGCCAGCAGCTTAGCGGGGGCCAGCAATCAGCCCCAGCATTTT.